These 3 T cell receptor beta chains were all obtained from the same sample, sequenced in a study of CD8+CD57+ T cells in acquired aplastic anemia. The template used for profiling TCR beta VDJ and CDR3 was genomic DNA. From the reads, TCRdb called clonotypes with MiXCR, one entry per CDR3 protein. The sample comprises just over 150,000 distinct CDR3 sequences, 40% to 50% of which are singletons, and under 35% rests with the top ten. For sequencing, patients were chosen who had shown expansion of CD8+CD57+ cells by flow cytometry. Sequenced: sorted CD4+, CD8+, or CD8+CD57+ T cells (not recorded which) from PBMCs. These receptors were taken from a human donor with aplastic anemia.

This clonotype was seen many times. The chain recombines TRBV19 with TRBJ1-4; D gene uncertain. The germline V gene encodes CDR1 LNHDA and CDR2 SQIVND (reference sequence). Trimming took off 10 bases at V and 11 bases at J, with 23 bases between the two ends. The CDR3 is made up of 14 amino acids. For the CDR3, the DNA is TGTGCCACCCTGGGTCCCACAGCCGTTGACAAACTGTTTTTT. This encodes CATLGPTAVDKLFF.

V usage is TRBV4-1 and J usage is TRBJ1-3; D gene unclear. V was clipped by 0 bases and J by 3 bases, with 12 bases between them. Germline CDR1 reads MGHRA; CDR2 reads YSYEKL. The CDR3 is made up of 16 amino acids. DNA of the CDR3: TGCGCCAGCAGCCAAGAATTTGGCGGGGATGGAAACACCATATATTTT. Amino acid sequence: CASSQEFGGDGNTIYF.

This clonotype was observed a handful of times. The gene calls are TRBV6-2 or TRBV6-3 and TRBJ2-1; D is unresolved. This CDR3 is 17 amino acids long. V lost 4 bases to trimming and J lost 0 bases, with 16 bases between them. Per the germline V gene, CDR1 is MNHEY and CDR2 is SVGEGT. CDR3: CASSSSYVGGSYNEQFF. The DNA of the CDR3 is TGTGCCAGCAGTTCGTCCTACGTCGGTGGCTCCTACAATGAGCAGTTCTTC.